Presented here are 21 T cell receptor beta chains from one specimen sequenced in a study of identical twins. TCRdb re-called the 5' RACE reads through MiXCR, storing one row per CDR3 protein. The table records under 350,000 distinct CDR3 sequences, roughly 9% of them present only once. The same data also contributed to another study, on yellow fever vaccine responses in identical twins.

Sequenced input: CD8+ T cells sorted from blood. The receptors here all came from a young woman in good health.

Many counts were recorded for this clonotype. The chain has TRBV18 and TRBJ1-2, with 7 bases that match TRBD1. V dropped 2 bases and J dropped 4; count of bases not matched to a gene: 7. The CDR3 has 15 amino acids. The germline gives CDR1 KGHSH, CDR2 LQKENI. The CDR3 coding sequence is TGTGCCAGCTCACCAGAGAAAGGGGGCTTCTATGGCTACACCTTC. Translated: CASSPEKGGFYGYTF.

In its sample, this clonotype was seen a few times. In nucleotides, the CDR3 is TGCAGTGCTAGAGATCCCGACAGAATCTACGAGCAGTACTTC. Translating it yields CSARDPDRIYEQYF. This chain joins TRBV20-1 and TRBJ2-7; a possible D gene is TRBD1 (5 bases). This CDR3 has 14 amino acids. Trimming shortened V by 0 bases and J by 3 bases, and 12 bases separated the two germline ends. Germline V gives CDR1 DFQATT, CDR2 SNEGSKA (reference sequence).

This clonotype has a handful of counts. The chain links TRBV6-1 to TRBJ2-5; unclear D gene. Germline V CDR1 and CDR2: MNHNS, SASEGT. Trimming removed 6 bases at V and 2 bases at J, with 13 bases between. The CDR3 length is 14 residues. The CDR3 here is CASSAWTAQETQYF. The DNA of the CDR3 is TGTGCCAGCAGCGCGTGGACGGCTCAAGAGACCCAGTACTTC.

This clonotype was counted between two and nine times. The chain carries TRBV20-1 and TRBJ1-2; D gene ambiguous. V was trimmed by 3 bases and J by 2 bases, leaving 7 bases between them. The germline V gene encodes CDR1 DFQATT and CDR2 SNEGSKA (reference sequence). The CDR3 contains 12 residues. The chain's CDR3 is CSASMGNYGYTF. The CDR3 DNA reads as TGCAGTGCTAGTATGGGAAACTATGGCTACACCTTC.

This clonotype was counted many times. The chain recombines TRBV12-3 or TRBV12-4 with TRBJ2-5, with 7 bases that match TRBD2. J was trimmed by 5 bases and V by 3 bases; bases with no gene match: 9. The CDR3 loop spans 15 amino acids. CDR3 sequence: CASSLGRDYLETQYF. CDR3 DNA: TGTGCCAGCAGTTTGGGCAGGGACTATTTGGAGACCCAGTACTTC.

The rearrangement uses TRBV19 and TRBJ1-5; D ambiguous. The V end was cut by 3 bases, the J end by 4 bases, with 16 bases between. Germline V CDR1 and CDR2: LNHDA, SQIVND (reference sequence). The CDR3 length is 16 residues. The DNA of the CDR3 is TGTGCCAGTAGTATGTTGGGTGTTTTTCCAAATCAGCCCCAGCATTTT. Amino acids: CASSMLGVFPNQPQHF.

The V gene is TRBV12-3 or TRBV12-4, the J gene TRBJ2-3, with TRBD2 matching over 9 bases. This CDR3 has 17 residues. The ends lost 6 bases at V and 5 bases at J; junction bases unmatched: 15. The CDR3 loop reads CASSKRVAGGPGDTQYF. The DNA for the CDR3 is TGTGCCAGCAGCAAGCGGGTTGCGGGGGGGCCCGGAGATACGCAGTATTTT.

About this clonotype: One end of the junction is discordant with germline, which a read error may explain. The CDR3 DNA follows: TGCGCCAGCAGCCAAGATCCCGAAGAGACCCAGTGCTTC. It yields the protein CASSQDPEETQCF. The chain uses TRBV4-1 and TRBJ2-5; no definite D call. Germline CDR1 reads MGHRA; CDR2 reads YSYEKL. The CDR3 has 13 residues.

This clonotype was seen a handful of times. V gene TRBV4-3 combines with J gene TRBJ2-7; D is ambiguous. The germline V gene has CDR1 LGHNA and CDR2 YSLEER. The length of the CDR3 is 16 residues. V was cut by 0 bases and J by 0 bases, with 12 bases left in between. The CDR3, as DNA: TGCGCCAGCAGCCAAGATTGGGGTGCCAACTCCTACGAGCAGTACTTC. This sequence encodes CASSQDWGANSYEQYF.

The chain is built from TRBV27 and TRBJ2-3; the D gene is possibly TRBD1 (6 bases). Trimming pared 7 bases from V and 1 base from J, leaving 9 bases between. The CDR3 has 13 residues. CDR1 and CDR2 (germline): MNHEY, SMNVEV (reference sequence). CDR3: CASTWTGTDTQYF. Written as DNA, the CDR3 is TGTGCCAGCACCTGGACAGGCACAGATACGCAGTATTTT.

This clonotype was counted at least ten times. The chain links TRBV29-1 to TRBJ2-7, with 7 bases that match TRBD1. This CDR3 is 14 amino acids long. Germline-derived CDR1 and CDR2 are SQVTM and ANQGSEA. V trimming: 0 bases; J trimming: 2 bases; junction bases outside the gene matches: 4. For the CDR3, the DNA is TGCAGCGTTGAAGATAGGGACAGACCCTACGAGCAGTACTTC. Translating gives CSVEDRDRPYEQYF.

This clonotype was counted between two and nine times. This sequence joins TRBV5-1 and TRBJ2-5; D is possibly TRBD2 (6 bases). This CDR3 has 16 amino acids. The germline CDR1 and CDR2 sequences are SGHRS and YFSETQ. V dropped 3 bases and J dropped 3 bases, with 18 bases sitting between them. The CDR3: CASSWTRLDGKETQYF. The CDR3 DNA is TGCGCCAGCAGCTGGACTCGACTAGACGGCAAAGAGACCCAGTACTTC. Together with reference TRBV5-1 and TRBJ2-5, the CDR3 gives the full variable domain: KAGVTQTPRYLIKTRGQQVTLSCSPISGHRSVSWYQQTPGQGLQFLFEYFSETQRNKGNFPGRFSGRQFSNSRSEMNVSTLELGDSALYLCASSWTRLDGKETQYFGPGTRLLVL.

This clonotype showed up just a few times. This rearrangement joins TRBV7-3 to TRBJ2-1, with D perhaps TRBD2 (6 bases). The CDR3 contains 16 residues. CDR1 and CDR2 (germline): SGHTA, FQGTGA. V was trimmed by 6 bases and J by 1 base, leaving 16 bases between them. This CDR3 reads CASSVSAGSSYNEQFF. CDR3 nucleotide sequence: TGTGCCAGCAGTGTAAGTGCGGGGAGTTCCTACAATGAGCAGTTCTTC.

This clonotype was picked up many times. The V call is TRBV4-2, the J call TRBJ1-1; D not certain. V lost 4 bases and J 7 bases, leaving 10 bases between the germline ends. Germline CDR1 reads LGHNA; CDR2 reads YNFKEQ. The CDR3 has 12 residues. DNA for the CDR3: TGTGCCAGCAGCCCAAGGGCGGGTGAAGCTTTCTTT. Encoded protein: CASSPRAGEAFF.

The chain combines TRBV19 with TRBJ2-2; tentatively, D is TRBD1 or TRBD2 (6 bases each). V was cut by 9 bases and J by 5 bases, with 10 bases left in between. The germline V gene has CDR1 LNHDA and CDR2 SQIVND (reference sequence). The CDR3 is 12 residues long. CDR3 sequence (DNA): TGTGCCAGCAGGGGAGGAACCGGGGAGCTGTTTTTT. Amino acids: CASRGGTGELFF. The full variable domain, its missing parts supplied by reference TRBV19 and TRBJ2-2, is DGGITQSPKYLFRKEGQNVTLSCEQNLNHDAMYWYRQDPGQGLRLIYYSQIVNDFQKGDIAEGYSVSREKKESFPLTVTSAQKNPTAFYLCASRGGTGELFFGEGSRLTVL.

V usage is TRBV5-8 and J usage is TRBJ2-5; tentative D call: TRBD2 (6 bases). Per germline, CDR1 SGHTS and CDR2 YDEGEE. This CDR3 spans 14 amino acids. V lost 4 bases and J 2 bases, leaving 12 bases between the germline ends. The CDR3 DNA reads TGTGCCAGCAGCCCGGGGGTAGCTCAAGAGACCCAGTACTTC. This gives the protein CASSPGVAQETQYF.

This clonotype was counted a few times. J is TRBJ2-7 and V is TRBV18; 13 nucleotides agree with TRBD2. Germline V gives CDR1 KGHSH, CDR2 LQKENI. The J segment lost 3 bases and the V segment lost 6 bases, leaving 5 bases of the junction unmatched. The CDR3 contains 15 residues. The CDR3 loop reads CASSDTSGGVYEQYF. CDR3 DNA sequence: TGTGCCAGCTCGGACACTAGCGGGGGGGTCTACGAGCAGTACTTC.

The rearrangement links TRBV4-3 to TRBJ2-3, with D unclear. The CDR3 spans 12 residues. In germline, CDR1 is LGHNA, CDR2 YSLEER. The V end lost 0 bases, the J end lost 6 bases, and 4 bases lay between the germline ends. The CDR3 DNA sequence: TGCGCCAGCAGCCAAGATTGGGATACGCAGTATTTT. This sequence encodes CASSQDWDTQYF.

This clonotype was seen at least ten times. The rearrangement links TRBV4-1 to TRBJ2-1; D might be TRBD1 or TRBD2, each matching 5 bases. Germline-derived CDR1 and CDR2 are MGHRA and YSYEKL. V lost 0 bases and J lost 10, with 7 bases in between. The CDR3 has 12 amino acids. CDR3 in DNA: TGCGCCAGCAGCCAAGAGGGGGTGGAGCAGTTCTTC. It codes for CASSQEGVEQFF.

The sample holds a few counts of this clonotype. The chain uses TRBV2 and TRBJ2-3; tentative D call: TRBD2 (6 bases). V was clipped by 0 bases and J by 0 bases, with 13 bases between them. Germline CDR1 and CDR2: SNHLY and FYNNEI. The CDR3 has 17 residues. CDR3 sequence: CASSEALGGPSTDTQYF. DNA for the CDR3: TGTGCCAGCAGTGAAGCGCTGGGGGGACCAAGCACAGATACGCAGTATTTT.

This sequence joins TRBV7-9 and TRBJ2-7, with 7 positions matching TRBD2. Germline V gives CDR1 SEHNR, CDR2 FQNEAQ (reference sequence). The V gene end was trimmed by 0 bases and the J gene end by 3 bases; junction bases not matched to a gene: 8. The CDR3 sequence is 16 residues long. This chain's CDR3 is CASSLAFGEGLYEQYF. Here the CDR3 DNA reads TGTGCCAGCAGCTTAGCATTCGGGGAGGGGCTCTACGAGCAGTACTTC.